Here is one T cell receptor (beta chain) with its context. Its antigen is not yet known. No much larger clone exists at a distance of one base, and base qualities are not known. Library generation was performed with PCR. The listed sequencing device is Illumina HiSeq 4000. High-throughput sequencing was used to profile the TCR beta-chain CDR3 region of each patient. In the authors' own workflow: A classifier to discriminate distant-metastatic papillary thyroid cancer patients was built from CDR3 differences across clinicopathological groups. The Shannon index was used to assess repertoire diversity, and the Morisita-Horn index was used to assess tumor-blood repertoire similarity. In-frame beta chains were kept once TCRdb had trimmed the public reads at Q25 with fastp and called clones with MiXCR. TCRdb, rather than the study authors, made the V and J calls. This sample holds under 25,000 clones; around 28% were observed only once. The ten top clones hold less than 7% of the sample.

V has 2 bases trimmed and J has 6 bases trimmed; junction bases matching no gene number 4. Its CDR3 holds 15 amino acids, cysteine through phenylalanine. The sequence is cut down to CDR3 DNA, 45 bases in frame from base 1. The germline V gene (reference sequence) specifies DFQATT as CDR1 and SNEGSKA as CDR2. No treatment had been received by any patient before thyroid surgery. Using T-cell receptor beta sequencing, the researchers looked back retrospectively at clinical samples from patients, gathered between about 2011 and 2019. The data stem from a study of metastatic and nonmetastatic thyroid tumors (dated by TCRdb to the early 2020s). A note on the overall study: The researchers compared repertoires between peripheral blood samples and tumor or nodule tissue samples from patients with malignant or benign thyroid disease.

Overall results and qualifications from the work: In both blood and tumor samples, malignant tumors were reported to have significantly higher TCR beta diversity than benign nodules.

The rearrangement joined TRBV20-1 to TRBJ2-1; 13 bases in the junction line up with TRBD2. The material sequenced was blood. The receptor's source is a female donor with papillary thyroid cancer or a benign thyroid nodule (not recorded which). Some clones in this sample may be carry-over from other donors' samples. The CDR3 region has the sequence CSARSGLAGVNEQFF. The sequence in DNA is TGCAGTGCTAGATCCGGACTAGCGGGAGTCAATGAGCAGTTCTTC.